A selection of T cell receptor beta chains follows, all from one sample in a study of early T cells in non-severe SARS-CoV-2 infection. TCRdb called the 5' RACE reads again in MiXCR, with one record for every CDR3 protein. The sample has 95,000 to 120,000 distinct CDR3 sequences, about an eighth seen once. The sequenced sample consisted of whole blood. These receptors originate from an adult who was a healthcare worker with PCR-confirmed SARS-CoV-2 infection or an uninfected control (not recorded which). The CDR3 runs from the conserved cysteine through the conserved F or W. Fields, in order: D gene, V gene, J gene, CDR3 length, clone size, CDR3 protein, CDR3 DNA. D genes are given only for firm matches. Where a row states a size, it is once, few, many or the class of an expanded clone; other rows omit it.

d_gene: TRBD2; v_gene: TRBV11-2; j_gene: TRBJ2-6; len: 18; abundance: -; CDR3aa: CASSSPGTRSSGANVLTF; CDR3nt: TGTGCCAGCAGCTCCCCGGGGACTAGGAGCTCTGGGGCCAACGTCCTGACTTTC
d_gene: -; v_gene: TRBV5-1; j_gene: TRBJ2-3; len: 14; abundance: many; CDR3aa: CASSLGAYTDTQYF; CDR3nt: TGCGCCAGCAGCTTGGGTGCCTACACAGATACGCAGTATTTT
d_gene: TRBD1; v_gene: TRBV2; j_gene: TRBJ2-4; len: 16; abundance: -; CDR3aa: CASSDGTGSAKNIQYF; CDR3nt: TGTGCCAGCAGTGACGGGACAGGGTCGGCCAAAAACATTCAGTACTTC
d_gene: -; v_gene: TRBV6-1; j_gene: TRBJ1-4; len: 16; abundance: -; CDR3aa: CASSEAGGQTNEKLFF; CDR3nt: TGTGCCAGCAGTGAAGCGGGGGGGCAGACTAATGAAAAACTGTTTTTT
d_gene: -; v_gene: TRBV7-6; j_gene: TRBJ1-6; len: 15; abundance: -; CDR3aa: CASSLSITAGSPLHF; CDR3nt: TGTGCCAGCAGCTTATCCATAACGGCGGGATCACCCCTCCACTTT
d_gene: TRBD2; v_gene: TRBV3-1; j_gene: TRBJ2-7; len: 14; abundance: -; CDR3aa: CASSQEAGPYEQYF; CDR3nt: TGTGCCAGCAGCCAAGAAGCGGGGCCGTACGAGCAGTACTTC
d_gene: -; v_gene: TRBV9; j_gene: TRBJ1-6; len: 16; abundance: few; CDR3aa: CASSPRGTANNSPLHF; CDR3nt: TGTGCCAGCAGCCCGAGGGGGACGGCGAATAATTCACCCCTCCACTTT
d_gene: -; v_gene: TRBV30; j_gene: TRBJ1-4; len: 15; abundance: many; CDR3aa: CAWSVQKGRVEKLFF; CDR3nt: TGTGCCTGGAGTGTACAGAAGGGAAGAGTGGAAAAACTGTTTTTT
d_gene: TRBD1; v_gene: TRBV11-3; j_gene: TRBJ1-2; len: 14; abundance: few; CDR3aa: CASSLGDRILGYTF; CDR3nt: TGTGCCAGCAGCTTAGGGGACAGGATTTTGGGCTACACCTTC
d_gene: TRBD1; v_gene: TRBV30; j_gene: TRBJ1-5; len: 15; abundance: few; CDR3aa: CAWSVWTGTDQPQHF; CDR3nt: TGTGCCTGGAGTGTGTGGACAGGGACTGATCAGCCCCAGCATTTT
d_gene: -; v_gene: TRBV4-1; j_gene: TRBJ1-2; len: 15; abundance: -; CDR3aa: CASSPMPGRGNGYTF; CDR3nt: TGCGCCAGCAGCCCCATGCCCGGCAGGGGTAATGGCTACACCTTC
d_gene: -; v_gene: TRBV12-3/TRBV12-4; j_gene: TRBJ1-3; len: 15; abundance: few; CDR3aa: CASSLALRSGNTIYF; CDR3nt: TGTGCCAGCAGTTTAGCGCTCCGCTCTGGAAACACCATATATTTT
d_gene: -; v_gene: TRBV12-3/TRBV12-4; j_gene: TRBJ2-1; len: 11; abundance: -; CDR3aa: CASSLGVRQFF; CDR3nt: TGTGCCAGCAGTTTAGGTGTAAGGCAGTTCTTC
d_gene: -; v_gene: TRBV29-1; j_gene: TRBJ1-3; len: 12; abundance: few; CDR3aa: CSVQDPGNTIYF; CDR3nt: TGCAGCGTTCAAGACCCTGGAAACACCATATATTTT
d_gene: -; v_gene: TRBV29-1; j_gene: TRBJ1-2; len: 13; abundance: few; CDR3aa: CSVVVGAEYGYTF; CDR3nt: TGCAGCGTTGTTGTGGGGGCAGAATATGGCTACACCTTC
d_gene: -; v_gene: TRBV28; j_gene: TRBJ1-6; len: 13; abundance: few; CDR3aa: CASLGRGGSPLHF; CDR3nt: TGTGCCAGCTTGGGTAGGGGTGGCTCACCCCTCCACTTT
d_gene: -; v_gene: TRBV18; j_gene: TRBJ2-2; len: 16; abundance: -; CDR3aa: CASSPKMAGATGELFF; CDR3nt: TGTGCCAGCTCACCAAAGATGGCAGGGGCCACCGGGGAGCTGTTTTTT